This T cell receptor (beta chain) was profiled in a study of spatial heterogeneity in lung cancer. Germline values: CDR1 ENHRY, CDR2 SYGVKD. This CDR3 contains 15 residues. Trimming stripped 0 bases from V and 1 base from J, with 9 bases between. This clonotype came up many times. Stated time point: sample taken at primary tumor resection. TCRdb recomputed calls from the 5' RACE reads with MiXCR, one row per CDR3 protein. The data contain roughly 21,000 distinct CDR3 sequences, around 3.2% of them singletons. V usage is TRBV10-3 and J usage is TRBJ1-1; D is ambiguous. This clonotype was sampled from a female donor with early-stage non-small cell lung cancer. The sample consisted of PBMCs, taken at surgery. For the CDR3, the DNA is TGTGCCATCAGTGAGTCCCGGGAGGCGAACACTGAAGCTTTCTTT. Protein: CAISESREANTEAFF.